Listed below are T cell receptor beta chains from one sample, sequenced in a study of control samples from healthy donors and cancer patients. TCRdb keeps only in-frame clones here, not all; method: immunoSEQ multiplex PCR. The table includes about 140,000 clones, 75% to 90% detected once. Sequenced input: blood. The source is a man under 40 in good health. Each CDR3 is given with its conserved first and last residue. Only some rows state a clone size, as once, few, many or a class for expanded clones.

V	length	J	size	CDR3
TRBV7-2	14	TRBJ2-4	-	CASSLTSGPYIQYF
TRBV10-3	15	TRBJ2-5	-	CAISLMRGSQETQYF
TRBV21-1	19	TRBJ1-5	-	CASRGTGTNGGYSNQPQHF
TRBV27	14	TRBJ2-5	-	CASSGGPLQETQYF
TRBV3-1/TRBV3-2	16	TRBJ2-7	-	CASSHGWGSFSDEQYF
TRBV4-3	14	TRBJ1-1	-	CASSQGTDYTEAFF
TRBV7-9	15	TRBJ1-6	-	CASSQDSPWGSPLHF
TRBV7-2	17	TRBJ1-4	-	CASSLYRTAGVGEKLFF
TRBV2	15	TRBJ2-1	-	CASSLTSGRYNEQFF
TRBV9	16	TRBJ2-6	-	CASSVAGNSGANVLTF
TRBV28	13	TRBJ1-2	-	CASLLGYEGGYTF
TRBV5-6	12	TRBJ2-3	-	CASSLLIDTQYF
TRBV6-5	12	TRBJ2-7	-	CASFQGSYEQYF
TRBV4-3	15	TRBJ2-5	-	CASSQGDGLVETQYF
TRBV18	17	TRBJ1-3	few	CASSPAQGRSSGNTIYF
TRBV4-1	17	TRBJ2-1	-	CASSQDSTGYSYNEQFF
TRBV3-1/TRBV3-2	15	TRBJ2-5	few	CASSQSPGQGGTQYF
TRBV24-1	14	TRBJ2-7	-	CATSASGVTYEQYF
TRBV7-9	14	TRBJ2-7	few	CASSFTGSHYEQYF
TRBV5-5	13	TRBJ2-1	-	CASSLYRDNEQFF
TRBV4-1	19	TRBJ2-6	once	CASSQESGGFLSGANVLTF
TRBV7-3	16	TRBJ2-2	-	CASSLSPGRNTGELFF
TRBV5-6	12	TRBJ2-3	-	CASSSQPYTQYF
TRBV7-9	15	TRBJ1-4	-	CASSRDRSVGEKLFF
TRBV19	14	TRBJ1-1	once	CASSVDMMNTEAFF
TRBV7-9	12	TRBJ1-4	-	CASSLGGQLLFF
TRBV6-2/TRBV6-3	15	TRBJ2-7	few	CASRPRTSGAYEQYF
TRBV5-6	15	TRBJ2-7	few	CASSLVSISTYEQYF
TRBV11-2	17	TRBJ2-1	-	CASSLGHREQGYNEQFF
TRBV5-4	14	TRBJ2-5	-	CASSLNRAQETQYF
TRBV11-2	15	TRBJ2-3	-	CASRPRDALRDTQYF
TRBV18	17	TRBJ1-4	-	CASSPVDSGSAVGKLFF
TRBV9	14	TRBJ2-2	few	CASSVLTGPGELFF
TRBV2	16	TRBJ2-3	-	CASILLAGGPPDTQYF
TRBV4-3	16	TRBJ2-5	-	CASSQDFRTSEETQYF
TRBV25-1	14	TRBJ2-7	-	CASSGDTRTYEQYF
TRBV30	15	TRBJ1-1	-	CAWSVGRLMNTEAFF
TRBV5-1	15	TRBJ2-7	-	CASSLQVGAFYEQYF
TRBV5-1	17	TRBJ2-1	-	CASSHLGGGRYNDEQFF
TRBV27	15	TRBJ1-2	-	CASSPRTVTAYGYTF
TRBV11-3	15	TRBJ1-6	-	CASSSQGANNSPLHF
TRBV27	13	TRBJ2-3	-	CASSPLESDTQYF
TRBV11-1	15	TRBJ2-2	-	CASSLEGTNTGELFF
TRBV7-9	11	TRBJ1-2	-	CASSLNIYQAF
TRBV15	15	TRBJ2-2	-	CATSRPSLAPGELFF
TRBV18	13	TRBJ1-4	-	CASSQASWEKLFF
TRBV6-2/TRBV6-3	15	TRBJ2-7	-	CASSYVGGVFYEQYF
TRBV5-1	14	TRBJ2-1	-	CASSLDASSNEQFF
TRBV6-5	14	TRBJ1-3	-	CASGRDFRGNTIYF
TRBV2	12	TRBJ1-2	-	CASSLGDYGYTF
TRBV6-5	15	TRBJ1-4	-	CASSSRATRREKLFF
TRBV3-1/TRBV3-2	15	TRBJ2-7	once	CASSQGGGGRYEQYF